The source of this TCR beta chain is a study of T cell responses to AZD1222 COVID-19 vaccine. Findings and limits, study-wide: With dominance at 160-218 and 743-854, vaccine-associated CD4 TCRs spanned spike.

As for this clone: What it binds is not known.

The data were produced by immunoSEQ multiplex PCR, yet TCRdb's version contains in-frame clones alone and is incomplete. The sample holds approximately 130,000 clones, 80% to 90% seen once. CDR1 and CDR2 from the germline V gene are MNHEY and SVGAGI. V was pared by 6 bases and J by 2 bases, with 17 bases between. There are 15 residues in the CDR3. The receptor comes from an adult who received the AZD1222 COVID-19 vaccine. This sequence joins TRBV6-5 and TRBJ2-7; D is possibly TRBD1 (7 bases). The material was peripheral blood, obtained 28 days after the second AZD1222 dose. The CDR3 region has the DNA TGTGCCAGCAGGACCTCAGGGGGGCCTACCTACGAGCAGTACTTC. This encodes CASRTSGGPTYEQYF.